What follows are 27 T cell receptor beta chains derived from one specimen sequenced in a study of T cell responses to AZD1222 COVID-19 vaccine. Clones were read by immunoSEQ multiplex PCR, and TCRdb kept only the in-frame ones, dropping some. This sample yields about 150,000 clones, of which approximately 93% are seen a single time; 5% to 6.5% belongs to the top ten. Sequences were derived from peripheral blood, sampled on day 0 of AZD1222 vaccination. These receptors were taken from an adult in good health.

The count of this clone is one. This chain connects TRBV28 to TRBJ2-4; the match to TRBD1 covers 10 bases. Germline CDR1 and CDR2: MDHEN and SYDVKM. V was clipped by 6 bases and J by 16 bases; unmatched bases: 9. This CDR3 is built from 12 residues. CDR3 protein: CASRPGTGVIYF. The CDR3 region has the DNA TGTGCCAGCAGACCAGGGACAGGGGTGATTTACTTC. Full variable domain (rest looked up from reference TRBV28 and TRBJ2-4): DVKVTQSSRYLVKRTGEKVFLECVQDMDHENMFWYRQDPGLGLRLIYFSYDVKMKEKGDIPEGYSVSREKKERFSLILESASTNQTSMYLCASRPGTGVIYFGAGTRLSVL.

The gene calls are TRBV18 and TRBJ2-7, with a weak D call TRBD1 (6 bases). Germline V CDR1 and CDR2: KGHSH, LQKENI. Trimming pared 3 bases from V and 1 base from J, leaving 13 bases between. The CDR3 runs to 15 residues. CDR3 loop: CASSPVSGDSYEQYF. CDR3 DNA: TGTGCCAGCTCACCGGTCTCAGGGGATTCCTACGAGCAGTACTTC. The variable domain in full, completed from reference TRBV18 and TRBJ2-7, reads NAGVMQNPRHLVRRRGQEARLRCSPMKGHSHVYWYRQLPEEGLKFMVYLQKENIIDESGMPKERFSAEFPKEGPSILRIQQVVRGDSAAYFCASSPVSGDSYEQYFGPGTRLTVT.

J is TRBJ2-7 and V is TRBV18; D could derive from TRBD1 or TRBD2 (5 bases each). The germline gives CDR1 KGHSH, CDR2 LQKENI. V shed 6 bases and J shed 0 bases, with 18 bases lying between them. The CDR3 loop spans 16 amino acids. This CDR3 is CASSPAGGALSYEQYF. CDR3 nucleotides: TGTGCCAGCTCGCCCGCTGGGGGAGCGCTCTCCTACGAGCAGTACTTC.

The V call is TRBV4-1, the J call TRBJ2-1, with TRBD2 identical over 10 bases. This CDR3 region has 16 residues. V shed 4 bases and J 7 bases; nucleotides not matched to a gene: 10. Germline loops: CDR1 MGHRA, CDR2 YSYEKL. This CDR3 reads CASSPSSGRVLNEQFF. In nucleotides, the CDR3 is TGCGCCAGCAGCCCAAGCAGCGGGAGGGTGCTGAATGAGCAGTTCTTC.

The CDR3 DNA is TGCGCCAGCAGCTTACGACAGGTAACCTACAATGAGCAGTTCTTC. It specifies CASSLRQVTYNEQFF. The chain joins TRBV5-1 to TRBJ2-1; D possibly corresponds to TRBD1 (6 bases). Looked up from germline, CDR1 is SGHRS and CDR2 is YFSETQ. V lost 2 bases to trimming and J lost 2 bases, with 11 bases between them. This CDR3 has 15 amino acids.

The V call is TRBV19, the J call TRBJ1-4; D is undetermined. The germline V and J ends were trimmed by 4 bases and 4 bases, with 13 bases remaining between them. The CDR3 extends over 15 amino acids. Germline loops: CDR1 LNHDA, CDR2 SQIVND (reference sequence). The CDR3 sequence is CASSNPGDGNEKLFF. DNA of the CDR3: TGTGCCAGTAGTAATCCCGGGGATGGTAATGAAAAACTGTTTTTT.

CDR3 in DNA: TGTGCCAGTAAGGGCTTGAGCACCGGGGAGCTGTTTTTT. This translates into CASKGLSTGELFF. The V and J genes are TRBV19 and TRBJ2-2, with D hard to call. The germline gives CDR1 LNHDA, CDR2 SQIVND (reference sequence). The CDR3 is 13 residues long. The germline V and J ends were trimmed by 7 bases and 4 bases, with 10 bases remaining between them.

This rearrangement joins TRBV5-1 to TRBJ2-2; D remains unclear. The germline V gene has CDR1 SGHRS and CDR2 YFSETQ. Trimming took 1 base from V and 0 from J, leaving 13 bases between them. The CDR3 sequence is 17 residues long. The CDR3 loop is CASSLLVLGSNTGELFF. CDR3 bases: TGCGCCAGCAGCTTGTTAGTGCTGGGCTCGAACACCGGGGAGCTGTTTTTT. Full variable domain (rest looked up from reference TRBV5-1 and TRBJ2-2): KAGVTQTPRYLIKTRGQQVTLSCSPISGHRSVSWYQQTPGQGLQFLFEYFSETQRNKGNFPGRFSGRQFSNSRSEMNVSTLELGDSALYLCASSLLVLGSNTGELFFGEGSRLTVL.

The J gene is TRBJ2-5, the V gene TRBV2, with D perhaps TRBD2 (5 bases). The CDR3 extends over 16 amino acids. Germline assignment: CDR1 SNHLY and CDR2 FYNNEI. Between the trimmed V and J ends, which lost 4 bases and 2 bases, there was a span of 17 bases. The CDR3 spells CASSVLSGAPQETQYF. In DNA form, the CDR3 reads TGTGCCAGCAGTGTTTTAAGCGGAGCCCCACAAGAGACCCAGTACTTC.

V is TRBV7-8 and J is TRBJ1-2, with D tentatively TRBD1 (5 bases). Germline CDR1 is SGHVS and CDR2 is FQNEAQ. V lost 3 bases, J lost 2 bases, and 13 bases lay in between. The CDR3 runs 15 residues. CDR3 sequence reads: CASSLGLGANYGYTF. In nucleotides, the CDR3 is TGTGCCAGCAGCTTGGGGTTAGGGGCGAACTATGGCTACACCTTC.

The chain is built from TRBV30 and TRBJ2-7; 7 bases are a match to TRBD2. Per germline, CDR1 GTSNPN and CDR2 SVGIG (reference sequence). The junction had 21 bases not matched to a gene; V was cut back by 4 bases and J by 9 bases. This CDR3 contains 16 residues. This CDR3 is CAWNGEGSIGPKGQYF. CDR3 DNA: TGTGCCTGGAACGGGGAGGGGAGTATAGGGCCTAAGGGGCAGTACTTC.

V usage is TRBV7-8 and J usage is TRBJ2-2; 7 nucleotides match TRBD2. The CDR3 contains 16 residues. V shed 5 bases and J 3 bases; nucleotides not matched to a gene: 9. CDR1 is SGHVS and CDR2 is FQNEAQ in the germline V gene. As DNA, the CDR3 is TGTGCCAGCAGCCCCCGGGGGGAAGGCTACACCGGGGAGCTGTTTTTT. Translating gives CASSPRGEGYTGELFF.

V is TRBV30 and J is TRBJ1-1; D is uncertain. The germline CDR1 and CDR2 sequences are GTSNPN and SVGIG (reference sequence). This CDR3 has 12 amino acids. V gave up 5 bases and J gave up 0 bases, with 7 bases separating them. The CDR3 DNA sequence: TGTGCCTGGGGGTCCATGAACACTGAAGCTTTCTTT. Its translation is CAWGSMNTEAFF.

The rearrangement joins TRBV29-1 to TRBJ1-2, with D possibly matching TRBD1 (5 bases). Germline V CDR1 and CDR2: SQVTM, ANQGSEA. The CDR3 runs 11 residues. V shed 8 bases and J shed 2 bases, with 9 bases lying between them. This chain's CDR3 is CSIRVNYGYTF. The CDR3 region has the DNA TGCAGCATCAGGGTGAACTATGGCTACACCTTC.

The genes are TRBV5-1 and TRBJ2-1, with D possibly matching TRBD2 (5 bases). Trimming pared 0 bases from V and 4 bases from J, leaving 14 bases between. Germline V gives CDR1 SGHRS, CDR2 YFSETQ. The CDR3 runs 16 residues. CDR3 nucleotide sequence: TGCGCCAGCAGCTTGGTTAGTAGCGCCGAGTACAATGAGCAGTTCTTC. Translated, it gives CASSLVSSAEYNEQFF.

This clone has a single count. V is TRBV12-5 and J is TRBJ1-1, with TRBD1 as a possible D gene (6 bases). Germline V gene data show CDR1 as LGHNT and CDR2 as FRNRAP. Trimming took off 1 base at V and 8 bases at J, with 11 bases between the two ends. The CDR3 length is 13 residues. CDR3 bases: TGTGCTAGTGGTTTGGATGGGGGCTCCGAAGCTTTCTTT. It is translated as CASGLDGGSEAFF.

This rearrangement joins TRBV7-2 to TRBJ2-7; D may correspond to TRBD1 or TRBD2 (5 bases each). In germline, CDR1 is SGHTA, CDR2 FQGNSA. Trimming pared 1 base from V and 4 bases from J, leaving 20 bases between. CDR3 size: 17 residues. The CDR3 region has the DNA TGTGCCAGCAGCTTAGTGCCAGCCGGGACGGCATTTTACGAGCAGTACTTC. This codes for CASSLVPAGTAFYEQYF. Supplemented by reference TRBV7-2 and TRBJ2-7, the full variable domain reads GAGVSQSPSNKVTEKGKDVELRCDPISGHTALYWYRQSLGQGLEFLIYFQGNSAPDKSGLPSDRFSAERTGGSVSTLTIQRTQQEDSAVYLCASSLVPAGTAFYEQYFGPGTRLTVT.

This chain links TRBV4-2 with TRBJ2-3; 10 bases line up with TRBD2. Germline CDR1 reads LGHNA; CDR2 reads YNFKEQ. V shed 5 bases, J shed 1 base, and the junction held 9 bases outside the gene matches. This CDR3 is 17 amino acids long. The CDR3 nucleotides are TGTGCCAGCAGCAACCCAACCGGGACTAGCGGCACAGATACGCAGTATTTT. This sequence encodes CASSNPTGTSGTDTQYF.

The rearrangement joins TRBV3-1 (or the pseudogene TRBV3-2) to TRBJ2-1, with 7 nucleotides matching TRBD2. Germline CDR1 reads LGHDT; CDR2 reads YNNKEL (reference sequence). V lost 2 bases, J lost 5 bases, and 3 bases stayed unmatched. CDR3 length: 14 residues. CDR3 in DNA: TGTGCCAGCAGCCAATCTCTAGCGGACAATGAGCAGTTCTTC. This gives the protein CASSQSLADNEQFF.

V and J are TRBV19 and TRBJ2-3, with 11 bases aligning to TRBD2. This CDR3 region has 17 residues. Trimming cost V 4 bases and J 4 bases; bases outside gene matches: 10. Looked up from germline, CDR1 is LNHDA and CDR2 is SQIVND (reference sequence). CDR3 amino acids: CASSTSRLAGGADTQYF. The CDR3 bases are TGTGCCAGTAGTACCTCCCGCCTAGCGGGAGGCGCAGATACGCAGTATTTT.

About this clone: One junction end disagrees with the germline gene, perhaps due to a read error. The chain recombines TRBV11-2 with TRBJ1-1; D uncertain. Looked up from germline, CDR1 is SGHAT and CDR2 is FQNNGV. This CDR3 has 14 amino acids. CDR3 amino acids: CASSVETRNAEAFF. The CDR3 DNA is TGTGCCAGCAGCGTAGAAACGAGGAATGCTGAAGCTTTCTTT.

Note on this clone: A junction end diverges from the germline sequence, so it may reflect a read error. V and J are TRBV11-2 and TRBJ1-1; 7 nucleotides match TRBD1. The germline V gene has CDR1 SGHAT and CDR2 FQNNGV. This CDR3 has 18 amino acids. The CDR3 loop is CASSLETPGRDRNTEAFF. CDR3 DNA sequence: TGTGCCAGCAGCCTAGAAACCCCGGGTCGGGACAGGAACACTGAAGCTTTCTTT.

The chain carries TRBV3-1 (or the pseudogene TRBV3-2) and TRBJ2-5, with TRBD2 matching over 7 bases. The V gene's germline CDR1 is LGHDT and CDR2 YNNKEL (reference sequence). Germline trimming cut 0 bases from V and 5 bases from J; bases unmatched to any gene: 9. CDR3 length: 16 residues. CDR3 loop: CASSQEWGRERETQYF. Written as DNA, the CDR3 is TGTGCCAGCAGCCAAGAATGGGGGAGGGAGCGGGAGACCCAGTACTTC.

CDR3 nucleotides: TGTGCCAGCAGCTTAGATCGTCTCGCGCTATCCTACAATGAGCAGTTCTTC. Its translation: CASSLDRLALSYNEQFF. J is TRBJ2-1 and V is TRBV11-2; no definite D call. Trimming shortened V by 0 bases and J by 1 base, and 13 bases separated the two germline ends. Germline-derived CDR1 and CDR2 are SGHAT and FQNNGV. The CDR3 consists of 17 residues.

The CDR3 sequence is CASTKNLAEDNEQFF. CDR3 nucleotide sequence: TGTGCCAGCACCAAGAATCTAGCGGAGGACAATGAGCAGTTCTTC. The rearrangement joins TRBV6-5 to TRBJ2-1; 7 bases are shared with TRBD2. The CDR3 is 15 residues long. Germline values: CDR1 MNHEY, CDR2 SVGAGI. V lost 7 bases to trimming and J lost 5 bases; unmatched junction nucleotides: 11.

The chain recombines TRBV14 with TRBJ2-2, with 12 bases that match TRBD2. Germline CDR1 and CDR2: SGHDN and FVKESK. Trimming at V came to 9 bases and at J to 6 bases, leaving 11 bases not matched to a gene. The CDR3 sequence is 16 residues long. The CDR3, as DNA: TGTGCCAGTACCCACCCCGGGACTAGCGGGCCCGGGGAGCTGTTTTTT. Its protein is CASTHPGTSGPGELFF.

This rearrangement joins TRBV7-2 to TRBJ2-7; 7 nucleotides align to TRBD2. Losses at the gene ends were 4 bases for V and 3 bases for J; bases not matched to a gene: 6. From germline, CDR1 is SGHTA and CDR2 FQGNSA. The CDR3 is 14 amino acids. The CDR3 bases are TGTGCCAGCAGCTCCTCGTGGGGGGGCTACGAGCAGTACTTC. As protein: CASSSSWGGYEQYF.